This is a list of T cell receptor beta chains from one sample in a study of OX40 agonist ivuxolimab in advanced cancers. The data were produced by immunoSEQ multiplex PCR, yet TCRdb's version contains in-frame clones alone and is incomplete. The sample yields 85,000 to 120,000 clones, approximately 90% seen once. Sequencing used CD4+ or CD8+ T cells sorted from blood, obtained in a trial of the OX40 agonist ivuxolimab. Receptor source: an adult with an advanced solid tumor such as melanoma, head and neck, liver or kidney cancer. CDR3s include the opening cysteine and the closing phenylalanine or tryptophan. The D gene is left open where the match is weak. Some rows have no size entry. The others give once, few or many, or a class for an expanded clone.

NA | TRBJ1-4 | TRBV19 | NA | CASKGTSRGEKLFF | TGTGCCAGTAAAGGTACCTCAAGAGGCGAAAAACTGTTTTTT
NA | TRBJ2-4 | TRBV5-1 | NA | CASSLMEGLAKNIQYF | TGCGCCAGCAGCTTGATGGAGGGTCTAGCCAAAAACATTCAGTACTTC
NA | TRBJ1-1 | TRBV10-3 | once | CAIRPGGLVEAFF | TGTGCCATCAGGCCTGGGGGCCTTGTTGAAGCTTTCTTT
NA | TRBJ2-2 | TRBV11-2 | NA | CASSSRVTPGELFF | TGTGCCAGCAGCAGCAGGGTCACCCCCGGGGAGCTGTTTTTT
NA | TRBJ2-2 | TRBV7-3 | NA | CASSSRVTPGELFF | TGTGCCAGCAGCAGCAGGGTCACCCCCGGGGAGCTGTTTTTT
TRBD1 | TRBJ1-2 | TRBV19 | once | CASTNDRVGYGYTF | TGTGCCAGTACCAACGACAGGGTGGGCTATGGCTACACCTTC
TRBD1 | TRBJ1-6 | TRBV11-2 | few | CASSRRWGDRGDSPLHF | TGTGCCAGCAGCAGACGATGGGGGGACAGGGGGGACTCACCCCTCCACTTT
TRBD1 | TRBJ1-5 | TRBV28 | NA | CASRQGSNQPQHF | TGTGCCTCCCGACAGGGTTCCAATCAGCCCCAGCATTTT
NA | TRBJ1-1 | TRBV5-4 | NA | CASSTPTLYEAFF | TGTGCCAGCAGCACGCCGACACTGTACGAAGCTTTCTTT
TRBD1 | TRBJ2-5 | TRBV7-9 | NA | CASSLGSGQSETQYF | TGTGCCAGCAGCTTAGGGTCGGGACAGTCGGAGACCCAGTACTTC
NA | TRBJ1-2 | TRBV7-2 | NA | CASSPGLKEHGYTF | TGTGCCAGCAGCCCGGGCCTCAAGGAACATGGCTACACCTTC
NA | TRBJ2-3 | TRBV19 | NA | CATRERPGPTDTQYF | TGTGCCACCCGGGAGAGGCCAGGCCCCACAGATACGCAGTATTTT
NA | TRBJ1-3 | TRBV7-2 | NA | CASSFGTLSGNTIYF | TGTGCCAGCAGCTTCGGCACACTCTCTGGAAACACCATATATTTT